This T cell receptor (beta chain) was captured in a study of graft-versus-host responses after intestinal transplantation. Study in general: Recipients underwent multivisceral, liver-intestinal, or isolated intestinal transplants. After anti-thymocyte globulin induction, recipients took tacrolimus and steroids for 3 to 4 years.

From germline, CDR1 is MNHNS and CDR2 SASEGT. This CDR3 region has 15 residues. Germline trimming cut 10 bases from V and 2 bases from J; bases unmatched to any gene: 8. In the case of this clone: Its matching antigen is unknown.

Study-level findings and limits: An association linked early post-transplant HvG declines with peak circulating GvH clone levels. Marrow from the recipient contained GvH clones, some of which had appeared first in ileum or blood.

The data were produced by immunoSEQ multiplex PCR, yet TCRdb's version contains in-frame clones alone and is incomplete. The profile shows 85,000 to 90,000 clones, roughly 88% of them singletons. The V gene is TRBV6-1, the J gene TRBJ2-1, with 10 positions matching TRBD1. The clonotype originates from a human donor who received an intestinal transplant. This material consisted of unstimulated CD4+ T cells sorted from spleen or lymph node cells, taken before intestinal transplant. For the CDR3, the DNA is TGTGCCACCAAAACGACAGGGGGCGCCTACAATGAGCAGTTCTTC. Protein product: CATKTTGGAYNEQFF.